The present T cell receptor (beta chain) was sequenced within a study of beta chain features in type 1 diabetes. General study points: The VDJ junctions of type 1 diabetes patients carried fewer insertions and more deletions. Shorter TCRB CDR3s, moderately but significantly so, marked every one of the four CD4+ subsets in Type 1 diabetes patients.

Reverse transcribing all isolated RNA meant expressed TCRB transcripts were sequenced. The table came from immunoSEQ multiplex PCR; TCRdb's copy has only in-frame clones and leaves some out. Found here are around 120,000 clones, around 15% of them singletons; the top ten hold roughly 2.6%. V lost 7 bases and J 8 bases, leaving 15 bases between the germline ends. Germline assignment: CDR1 GTSNPN and CDR2 SVGIG (reference sequence). The CDR3 covers 12 residues. This clone has just a few counts. The antigen is not known. The gene calls are TRBV30 and TRBJ2-4, with D possibly being TRBD1 (6 bases). Sequences were obtained from central memory CD4+ T cells from blood. This clonotype originated in a man aged 18 to 30 with type 1 diabetes. CDR3 loop: CAYQRPGDIQYF. CDR3 DNA sequence: TGTGCCTACCAAAGACCAGGGGACATTCAGTACTTC.